The 27 T cell receptor beta chains listed next were all sequenced from one sample in a study of T cell responses to AZD1222 COVID-19 vaccine. Data came from immunoSEQ multiplex PCR; TCRdb stores just in-frame clones and leaves some out. The sample lists 100,000 or so clones; about 93% were seen once. Sequencing used peripheral blood, obtained on day 0 of AZD1222 vaccination. The source is an adult in good health.

This chain links TRBV3-1 (or the pseudogene TRBV3-2) with TRBJ2-3; TRBD1 is a possible D gene (5 bases). Germline V gene data show CDR1 as LGHDT and CDR2 as YNNKEL (reference sequence). V was shortened by 4 bases and J by 5 bases, with 16 bases between the two germline ends. The CDR3 length is 15 residues. In DNA form, the CDR3 reads TGTGCCAGCAGCCGACAGTTGGGAAGGGGAGATACGCAGTATTTT. It is translated as CASSRQLGRGDTQYF.

V is TRBV28 and J is TRBJ2-7; TRBD1 matches at 7 bases. J gave up 7 bases and V 3 bases, and 9 bases lay outside the gene matches. The length of the CDR3 is 14 residues. CDR1 is MDHEN and CDR2 is SYDVKM in the germline V gene. DNA for the CDR3: TGTGCCAGCAGTTTCCACGGACAGGCCCGGGAGCAGTACTTC. Residues: CASSFHGQAREQYF.

The chain recombines TRBV6-1 with TRBJ2-5; 9 bases line up with TRBD2. The trim removed 3 bases at V and 1 base at J, leaving 3 bases unmatched. Germline V CDR1 and CDR2: MNHNS, SASEGT. This CDR3 is 15 amino acids long. CDR3 region: CASSETSGSQETQYF. The CDR3 bases are TGTGCCAGCAGTGAGACTAGCGGAAGCCAAGAGACCCAGTACTTC.

The chain couples TRBV6-5 to TRBJ1-4; D remains unclear. Deletions cut 7 bases from V and 8 bases from J, with 14 bases between. The CDR3 has 13 residues. In germline, CDR1 is MNHEY, CDR2 SVGAGI. The CDR3 here is CASIKGDEEKLFF. Written as DNA, the CDR3 is TGTGCCAGCATAAAGGGAGATGAAGAAAAACTGTTTTTT.

The chain carries TRBV11-3 and TRBJ2-5; tentatively, D is TRBD2 (7 bases). Between the trimmed V and J ends, which lost 5 bases and 3 bases, there was a span of 13 bases. Germline lookup yields CDR1 SGHNT and CDR2 YENEEA. There are 14 residues in the CDR3. The CDR3: CASSQGGAEETQYF. The CDR3 DNA reads TGTGCCAGCAGCCAAGGGGGGGCAGAAGAGACCCAGTACTTC.

CDR3 bases: TGTGCCAGTAGTATTGGCCTATACTACGAGCAGTACTTC. It encodes CASSIGLYYEQYF. This chain links TRBV19 with TRBJ2-7, with D hard to call. Looked up from germline, CDR1 is LNHDA and CDR2 is SQIVND (reference sequence). Trimming left V 3 bases short and J 3 bases short, with 9 bases between. There are 13 residues in the CDR3.

CDR3 amino acids: CASSQGLAGRDTQYF. The CDR3, as DNA: TGCGCCAGCAGCCAAGGACTAGCGGGGAGAGATACGCAGTATTTT. The rearrangement joins TRBV4-1 to TRBJ2-3; TRBD2 matches 11 bases. The CDR3 is 15 amino acids. The V segment lost 1 base and the J segment 5 bases; nucleotides outside the gene matches: 2. Germline loops: CDR1 MGHRA, CDR2 YSYEKL.

V and J are TRBV15 and TRBJ1-1; no definite D call. CDR3 length equals 14 residues. Trimming pared 0 bases from V and 1 base from J, leaving 6 bases between. The germline V gene has CDR1 LNHNV and CDR2 YYDKDF (reference sequence). CDR3 in amino acids: CATSRESENTEAFF. CDR3 DNA: TGTGCCACCAGCAGAGAAAGCGAGAACACTGAAGCTTTCTTT.

V usage is TRBV3-1 (or the pseudogene TRBV3-2) and J usage is TRBJ2-3; the D is unclear. Germline V CDR1 and CDR2: LGHDT, YNNKEL (reference sequence). The CDR3 is made up of 15 amino acids. Deletions cut 4 bases from V and 1 base from J, with 12 bases between. The CDR3 reads CASSPSSRRTDTQYF. Here the CDR3 DNA reads TGTGCCAGCAGCCCCTCTTCCCGACGCACAGATACGCAGTATTTT.

V and J are TRBV9 and TRBJ2-1; no clear D. The CDR3 contains 17 residues. The V and J ends lost 0 bases and 0 bases respectively, with 13 bases between them. Germline loops: CDR1 SGDLS, CDR2 YYNGEE. The CDR3 here is CASSVARGSSSYNEQFF. CDR3 sequence (DNA): TGTGCCAGCAGCGTAGCTCGTGGATCAAGCTCCTACAATGAGCAGTTCTTC.

CDR3 loop: CASSTRPLPRGADTQYF. The CDR3 DNA reads TGTGCCAGCAGCACGCGACCCCTTCCCCGAGGAGCAGATACGCAGTATTTT. The genes are TRBV7-9 and TRBJ2-3; D gene uncertain. CDR1 and CDR2 from the germline V gene are SEHNR and FQNEAQ (reference sequence). The V gene lost 5 bases and the J gene lost 4 bases, with 22 bases spanning the gap. The CDR3 contains 17 residues.

Details on this clone: In the same sample, other DNA sequences code for this CDR3. The chain couples TRBV29-1 to TRBJ2-3; no reliable D call. The CDR3 runs 10 residues. Germline CDR1 is SQVTM and CDR2 is ANQGSEA. Trimming took 8 bases from V and 2 from J, leaving 5 bases between them. CDR3 DNA sequence: TGCAGCTCGTACACAGATACGCAGTATTTT. It codes for CSSYTDTQYF.

The chain links TRBV9 to TRBJ1-3; 7 positions agree with TRBD1. This CDR3 has 15 residues. Germline CDR1 is SGDLS and CDR2 is YYNGEE. Losses at the gene ends were 4 bases for V and 1 base for J; bases not matched to a gene: 5. CDR3 region: CASSPPGQSGNTIYF. The CDR3 DNA sequence: TGTGCCAGCAGCCCGCCGGGACAGTCTGGAAACACCATATATTTT.

The V call is TRBV27, the J call TRBJ1-5, with 8 bases aligning to TRBD1. The ends lost 4 bases at V and 9 bases at J; junction bases unmatched: 8. The CDR3 length is 14 residues. Germline lookup yields CDR1 MNHEY and CDR2 SMNVEV (reference sequence). CDR3 loop: CASSSDRALWPQHF. The CDR3 bases are TGTGCCAGCAGTTCGGACAGGGCCCTGTGGCCCCAGCATTTT.

This clone showed up just once. The rearrangement links TRBV5-1 to TRBJ2-1; the D gene is possibly TRBD2 (5 bases). Germline CDR1 SGHRS, CDR2 YFSETQ. The germline V and J ends were trimmed by 1 base and 6 bases, with 11 bases remaining between them. This CDR3 has 14 residues. For the CDR3, the DNA is TGCGCCAGCAGCTTGATCCGGGATTCCAATGAGCAGTTCTTC. Translating gives CASSLIRDSNEQFF. The variable domain in full, completed from reference TRBV5-1 and TRBJ2-1, reads KAGVTQTPRYLIKTRGQQVTLSCSPISGHRSVSWYQQTPGQGLQFLFEYFSETQRNKGNFPGRFSGRQFSNSRSEMNVSTLELGDSALYLCASSLIRDSNEQFFGPGTRLTVL.

The chain employs TRBV4-1 and TRBJ1-5; D perhaps matches TRBD1 (6 bases). The CDR3 contains 15 residues. The V gene's germline CDR1 is MGHRA and CDR2 YSYEKL. Trimming left V 1 base short and J 8 bases short, with 15 bases between. CDR3 in amino acids: CASSQGWGNREPQHF. As DNA, the CDR3 is TGCGCCAGCAGCCAAGGTTGGGGTAACAGGGAGCCCCAGCATTTT.

V gene TRBV5-3 combines with J gene TRBJ1-2; no firm D call. TRBV5-3 is designated an ORF whose function remains uncertain. V was pared by 5 bases and J by 6 bases, with 11 bases between. The CDR3 contains 12 residues. Here the CDR3 reads CARRRTANGYTF. CDR3 DNA sequence: TGTGCCAGAAGGCGAACAGCGAATGGCTACACCTTC.

The CDR3 nucleotides are TGTGCCAGCAGCTTGGACAGGGAAGATCAGCCCCAGCATTTT. As protein: CASSLDREDQPQHF. The chain carries TRBV7-9 and TRBJ1-5; 8 bases match TRBD1. Germline V gene lookup returns CDR1 SEHNR and CDR2 FQNEAQ (reference sequence). The CDR3 consists of 14 residues. Trimming took 3 bases from V and 5 from J; bases not matched to a gene: 3.

This CDR3 reads CASSFSASGGGEQYF. The CDR3 region has the DNA TGTGCCAGCAGTTTTTCTGCTAGCGGAGGCGGCGAGCAGTACTTC. The genes are TRBV28 and TRBJ2-7; TRBD2 agrees at 7 bases. Germline V gene data show CDR1 as MDHEN and CDR2 as SYDVKM. V lost 3 bases to trimming and J lost 6 bases; unmatched junction nucleotides: 11. The CDR3 covers 15 residues.

This chain connects TRBV14 to TRBJ2-1; D unresolved. There are 13 residues in the CDR3. Germline V lookup: CDR1 SGHDN, CDR2 FVKESK. V gave up 4 bases and J gave up 4 bases, with 8 bases separating them. The CDR3 loop is CASSPGFYNEQFF. CDR3 sequence (DNA): TGTGCCAGCAGCCCTGGATTTTACAATGAGCAGTTCTTC.

V gene TRBV2 combines with J gene TRBJ2-2; 11 bases line up with TRBD2. The CDR3 has 15 residues. Germline loops: CDR1 SNHLY, CDR2 FYNNEI. V gave up 4 bases and J gave up 4 bases; unmatched junction bases: 2. As DNA, the CDR3 is TGTGCCAGCAGTGCTAGCGGGAGGACCACCGGGGAGCTGTTTTTT. This translates into CASSASGRTTGELFF.

The V and J genes are TRBV5-8 and TRBJ2-7; unclear D gene. The CDR3 is 13 residues long. V was clipped by 3 bases and J by 6 bases, with 13 bases between them. CDR1 SGHTS and CDR2 YDEGEE come from the germline V gene. CDR3 sequence (DNA): TGTGCCAGCAGCTACACCTTAGGGCCCGAGCAGTACTTC. It yields the protein CASSYTLGPEQYF.

This chain connects TRBV29-1 to TRBJ1-5; 7 bases fit TRBD1. The CDR3 runs to 14 residues. Germline CDR1 and CDR2: SQVTM and ANQGSEA. V shed 6 bases and J 6 bases; nucleotides not matched to a gene: 11. The CDR3 nucleotides are TGCAGCGTGGATACAGGGGACGTAGGTCAGCCCCAGCATTTT. Translated, it gives CSVDTGDVGQPQHF.

In this sample, this clone turned up once. The genes are TRBV27 and TRBJ1-2; D unclear. V lost 5 bases to trimming and J lost 4 bases, with 17 bases between them. CDR3 length: 15 residues. Germline CDR1 reads MNHEY; CDR2 reads SMNVEV (reference sequence). CDR3 coding DNA: TGTGCCAGCAGTCATAAAGGACCGGAGGGCTATGGCTACACCTTC. Its protein product is CASSHKGPEGYGYTF.

The V call is TRBV7-8, the J call TRBJ2-3; D is undetermined. The CDR3 covers 15 residues. The ends were cut back, 1 base at V and 0 bases at J, with 8 bases in the middle. Germline CDR1 and CDR2: SGHVS and FQNEAQ. The CDR3 DNA follows: TGTGCCAGCAGCTTAGATATTTCTAGCACAGATACGCAGTATTTT. Translated, it gives CASSLDISSTDTQYF.

The rearrangement links TRBV24-1 to TRBJ2-1, with TRBD1 identical over 8 bases. This CDR3 has 12 residues. The V segment lost 9 bases and the J segment 7 bases; nucleotides outside the gene matches: 4. CDR1 KGHDR and CDR2 SFDVKD come from the germline V gene. Written as DNA, the CDR3 is TGTGCCACCGGACAGGGCCCAAATGAGCAGTTCTTC. Its protein product is CATGQGPNEQFF.

In this sample, this clone turned up once. The chain carries TRBV10-3 and TRBJ2-1; D is perhaps TRBD1 (7 bases). The CDR3 extends over 14 amino acids. Trimming shortened V by 0 bases and J by 7 bases, and 10 bases separated the two germline ends. CDR1 is ENHRY, CDR2 SYGVKD, per germline. As DNA, the CDR3 is TGTGCCATCAGTGAGTCATCAGGGGGGAATGAGCAGTTCTTC. Translation gives CAISESSGGNEQFF.